These T cell receptor beta chains were read from a single sample in a study of PD-1 blockade in mismatch repair-deficient tumors. The data were produced by immunoSEQ multiplex PCR, yet TCRdb's version contains in-frame clones alone and is incomplete. The repertoire holds some 110,000 clones, with about 74% as singletons. This material consisted of peripheral blood, taken approximately 60 weeks after starting pembrolizumab. These receptors originate from an adult with mismatch repair-deficient cancer. Each CDR3 is given with its conserved first and last residue. The D gene is left open where the match is weak. Clone size is given for some rows only: seen once, a few or many times, or a class if the clone is expanded.

TGCGCCAGCAGCTTGGCGACGCAGGCTTCGAACACCTTC,CASSLATQASNTF,13,-,TRBV5-1,once,TRBJ1-2
TGTGCCAGTAGTATAGATCACCTCGGGGCTAGCACAGATACGCAGTATTTT,CASSIDHLGASTDTQYF,17,-,TRBV19,-,TRBJ2-3
TGTGCCAGCAGCTTCAGTTTAACGAACACTGAAGCTTTCTTT,CASSFSLTNTEAFF,14,-,TRBV5-4,-,TRBJ1-1
TGTGCCAGCAGCCCAGTAGCGGGACACAATGAGCAGTTCTTC,CASSPVAGHNEQFF,14,TRBD2,TRBV7-3,-,TRBJ2-1
TGTGCTAGTGGTTTAAGGGCATGGGGCAGCTCCTACAATGAGCAGTTCTTC,CASGLRAWGSSYNEQFF,17,-,TRBV12-5,-,TRBJ2-1
TGTGCCAGCAGCCGTCCCCAAAGCGGACAGGGACAAGAGACCCAGTACTTC,CASSRPQSGQGQETQYF,17,TRBD1,TRBV11-3,-,TRBJ2-5
TGTGCCAGCAGCGCTCGCTGGGGGCAGGGATTAGAGTCTGGCTACACCTTC,CASSARWGQGLESGYTF,17,-,TRBV21-1,-,TRBJ1-2
TGTGCCAGCAGCGTAACTGGGGATGGCAATCAGCCCCAGCATTTT,CASSVTGDGNQPQHF,15,-,TRBV9,-,TRBJ1-5
TGTGCCACCAGCAGAGATCTTAGGGTCTACGGGGCAGGCGAAAAACTGTTTTTT,CATSRDLRVYGAGEKLFF,18,-,TRBV15,-,TRBJ1-4
TGCGCCAGCAGCCAACTCGGGACGGGAGGCGGCTACACCTTC,CASSQLGTGGGYTF,14,-,TRBV4-1,-,TRBJ1-2
TGTGCCAGCAGCTTAACCGGAGCGGCTAACTATGGCTACACCTTC,CASSLTGAANYGYTF,15,-,TRBV7-2,many,TRBJ1-2
TGTGCCAGCAGCCCGACTAGCGGAGAGAGAAGGAACAATGAGCAGTTCTTC,CASSPTSGERRNNEQFF,17,TRBD2,TRBV5-4,-,TRBJ2-1
TGCGCCAGCAGTCGAGGTTCCTACGAGCAGTACTTC,CASSRGSYEQYF,12,-,TRBV10-1,-,TRBJ2-7
TGTGCCAGCAGCGCCGGTGGGTCGGCCTACTACGAGCAGTACTTC,CASSAGGSAYYEQYF,15,-,TRBV7-9,-,TRBJ2-7
TGTGCCAGCAGCTTAGGGGTAGCGGGCGCGAACACCGGGGAGCTGTTTTTT,CASSLGVAGANTGELFF,17,TRBD2,TRBV7-9,once,TRBJ2-2
TGTGCCAGTTCCCCTTTGACTTCCCTCCCGAAGTACTTC,CASSPLTSLPKYF,13,-,TRBV6-5,-,TRBJ2-7
TGTGCTAGTGCCATCCGACAGGGCTACAATGAGCAGTTCTTC,CASAIRQGYNEQFF,14,TRBD1,TRBV12-5,-,TRBJ2-1
TGTGCCAGCAGTTTATCGATGAGGGGGCGGTGGTCTGAAGCTTTCTTT,CASSLSMRGRWSEAFF,16,TRBD1,TRBV28,-,TRBJ1-1
TGCGCCAGCAGCCCGGCACTAGCGTACACAGATACGCAGTATTTT,CASSPALAYTDTQYF,15,TRBD2,TRBV5-1,few,TRBJ2-3
TGTGCCAGCAGTGGGAGGGCCTCAGCGGGAGTGGAGTTCTTC,CASSGRASAGVEFF,14,TRBD2,TRBV6-1,-,TRBJ2-1
TGTGCCAGCAGCTTATATGGGGGGGTCGGTACAGATACGCAGTATTTT,CASSLYGGVGTDTQYF,16,TRBD2,TRBV7-2,-,TRBJ2-3
TGTGCCAGCCGGCCGTTCAAAAGCAATGAGCAGTTCTTC,CASRPFKSNEQFF,13,-,TRBV7-2,-,TRBJ2-1
TGTGCCAGCAGCTTGGCCTGGACAGGGGGCTACGAGCAGTACTTC,CASSLAWTGGYEQYF,15,TRBD1,TRBV5-8,-,TRBJ2-7
TGTGCCAGTACCAGTCTAGGGTACAATGAGCAGTTCTTC,CASTSLGYNEQFF,13,-,TRBV28,-,TRBJ2-1
TGTGCTAGCAGCTTAGTCGGGACAGGGCAAGAGACCCAGTACTTC,CASSLVGTGQETQYF,15,TRBD1,TRBV7-7,few,TRBJ2-5
TGTGCCAGCAGCTTAGAAGCCCTATGGGATCTAGGAACCGGGGAGCTGTTTTTT,CASSLEALWDLGTGELFF,18,-,TRBV11-3,-,TRBJ2-2
TGCGCCAGCAGCCAAGTCGGAAACTACGAGCAGTACTTC,CASSQVGNYEQYF,13,-,TRBV4-1,-,TRBJ2-7
TGTGCCAGCAGCGTAGACGGGGAGCTGTTTTTT,CASSVDGELFF,11,-,TRBV9,-,TRBJ2-2
TGTGCCAGCAGCTCCGGGACTAGCGGCCGCGAGCAGTACTTC,CASSSGTSGREQYF,14,TRBD2,TRBV7-8,-,TRBJ2-7
TGTGCCAGCAGTTTCGGGTTAGGACAGGGGGCTGAGACCCAGTACTTC,CASSFGLGQGAETQYF,16,TRBD1,TRBV27,-,TRBJ2-5
TGTGCCAGCAGCATGGCGGGGAGTAACGCCAAAAACATTCAGTACTTC,CASSMAGSNAKNIQYF,16,-,TRBV5-6,-,TRBJ2-4
TGTGCCAGCAGCGTAGGGGGTGGAAACACCATATATTTT,CASSVGGGNTIYF,13,-,TRBV9,-,TRBJ1-3
TGTGCCAGCAGTTTAGTCCCAGGGACAACCTACGAGCAGTACTTC,CASSLVPGTTYEQYF,15,-,TRBV27,once,TRBJ2-7
TGTGCCACCAGCACTACAGGGGGGACTTTCCAGAGCTCCTACAATGAGCAGTTCTTC,CATSTTGGTFQSSYNEQFF,19,TRBD1,TRBV15,-,TRBJ2-1
TGTGCCAGCAGTGAAGCGCTTCCCTGGCAGGAGACCTACGAGCAGTACTTC,CASSEALPWQETYEQYF,17,-,TRBV6-1,-,TRBJ2-7
TGTGCCAGCAGCTTAGCGAGCCAGGGGAAGGGAAACACCATATATTTT,CASSLASQGKGNTIYF,16,-,TRBV7-8,-,TRBJ1-3
TGTGCCAGCAGCGTAGGGACAGGGTTTAACCAAGAGACCCAGTACTTC,CASSVGTGFNQETQYF,16,TRBD1,TRBV9,-,TRBJ2-5
TGTGCCAGCTCACCAGGGACAGGGGGCGCTTTTACTGAAGCTTTCTTT,CASSPGTGGAFTEAFF,16,TRBD1,TRBV18,-,TRBJ1-1
TGTGCCATCAGTGATCCGCGCACCTCCTACGAGCAGTACTTC,CAISDPRTSYEQYF,14,-,TRBV6-5,-,TRBJ2-7
TGTGCCAGCAGCAATGGTTTGCTAGGACTAGCGGGGAACGGGTACGAGCAGTACTTC,CASSNGLLGLAGNGYEQYF,19,-,TRBV21-1,-,TRBJ2-7
TGCAGTGCTACTGGGAAGGCTGAGCAGTTCTTC,CSATGKAEQFF,11,-,TRBV20-1,-,TRBJ2-1